The 25 T cell receptor beta chains presented below share a single source sample, sequenced in a study of Graves' ophthalmopathy and Graves' hyperthyroidism (dated by TCRdb to 2016 to 2019). Sequenced using an Illumina HiSeq 2000. For repertoire sequencing, TCR beta CDR3 regions were amplified from RNA transcripts. A first-round RT-PCR used HTBI primers with the Qiagen OneStep RT-PCR kit, followed by a second-round multiplex PCR, size selection and purification. TCRdb reran the public reads through fastp at Q25 and MiXCR, keeping productive beta chains. Rows with one shared CDR3 protein collapse into an entry with the most common genes and DNA. The sample table lists over a million distinct CDR3 sequences, about two fifths of them with a count of one. Clones ranked in the top ten supply 11% of the sample. The sequenced sample consisted of peripheral blood or thyroid tissue (not recorded which). The receptors were gathered from an adult man with Graves' hyperthyroidism.

A word on this clonotype: Since a much larger clone is just one base distant, this may be a read error. The V call is TRBV13, the J call TRBJ1-2; D remains ambiguous. Germline V CDR1 and CDR2: PRHDT, FYEKMQ (reference sequence). Trimming took 4 bases from V and 4 from J, leaving 7 bases between them. The CDR3 extends over 12 amino acids. The CDR3 nucleotides read TGTGCCAGCAGCTGCGCCTCCTATGGCTACACCTTC. Translated, it gives CASSCASYGYTF.

This chain connects TRBV19 to TRBJ1-2, with D possibly being TRBD1 (5 bases). V shed 2 bases and J shed 8 bases, with 15 bases lying between them. Looked up from germline, CDR1 is LNHDA and CDR2 is SQIVND (reference sequence). CDR3 length: 14 amino acids. As DNA, the CDR3 is TGTGCCAGTAGTATACCCGGGGACGGCCAAGGCTACACCTTC. Protein sequence: CASSIPGDGQGYTF.

Only a few counts were recorded for this clonotype. The V gene is TRBV7-7, the J gene TRBJ2-3; D not resolved. CDR3 length equals 14 residues. The V gene lost 0 bases and the J gene lost 3 bases, with 7 bases spanning the gap. Germline lookup yields CDR1 SSHAT and CDR2 FNYEAQ (reference sequence). The CDR3 loop reads CASSLAGLTDTQYF. The CDR3 DNA follows: TGTGCCAGCAGCTTAGCGGGGTTAACAGATACGCAGTATTTT.

This clonotype was counted at least ten times. The rearrangement uses TRBV19 and TRBJ1-2; possibly TRBD1 for D (5 bases). V was pared by 4 bases and J by 4 bases, with 13 bases between. The CDR3 has 14 amino acids. Per the germline V gene, CDR1 is LNHDA and CDR2 is SQIVND (reference sequence). DNA of the CDR3: TGTGCCAGTAGTAGTACGGGGCTCACCTATGGCTACACCTTC. It encodes CASSSTGLTYGYTF.

This clonotype was counted at least ten times. This chain uses TRBV15 with TRBJ2-7; tentative D call: TRBD1 (6 bases). Trimming took off 3 bases at V and 3 bases at J, with 12 bases between the two ends. Germline assignment: CDR1 LNHNV and CDR2 YYDKDF (reference sequence). The CDR3 runs to 14 residues. The CDR3 nucleotides read TGTGCCACCAGCAGTCCCAGGGGCGGCTACGAGCAGTACTTC. Translated, it gives CATSSPRGGYEQYF. Variable domain in full (rest from reference TRBV15 and TRBJ2-7): DAMVIQNPRYQVTQFGKPVTLSCSQTLNHNVMYWYQQKSSQAPKLLFHYYDKDFNNEADTPDNFQSRRPNTSFCFLDIRSPGLGDTAMYLCATSSPRGGYEQYFGPGTRLTVT.

Remarks on this clonotype: The junction departs from the called germline gene at one end, perhaps through a read error. The chain employs TRBV9 and TRBJ1-2; D unresolved. The CDR3 is 12 residues long. The germline V gene encodes CDR1 SGDLS and CDR2 YYNGEE. The CDR3 protein is CASSRFGDGYIF. CDR3 sequence (DNA): TGTGCCAGCAGTCGTTTCGGCGATGGCTACATCTTC.

This clonotype showed up many times. The chain uses TRBV5-1 and TRBJ2-7; D remains ambiguous. V gave up 1 base and J gave up 4 bases, with 18 bases separating them. The CDR3 is made up of 16 amino acids. CDR1 and CDR2 from the germline V gene are SGHRS and YFSETQ. The CDR3 DNA sequence: TGCGCCAGCAGCTTGTGGTTTGAGGAACAGAGGTACGAGCAGTACTTC. This gives the protein CASSLWFEEQRYEQYF. The variable domain in full, with the rest retrieved from reference TRBV5-1 and TRBJ2-7, is KAGVTQTPRYLIKTRGQQVTLSCSPISGHRSVSWYQQTPGQGLQFLFEYFSETQRNKGNFPGRFSGRQFSNSRSEMNVSTLELGDSALYLCASSLWFEEQRYEQYFGPGTRLTVT.

This rearrangement joins TRBV5-5 to TRBJ1-5, with D perhaps TRBD1 (6 bases). The CDR3 contains 14 residues. V was trimmed by 0 bases and J by 11 bases, leaving 15 bases between them. Germline values: CDR1 SGHKS, CDR2 YYEKEE (reference sequence). The CDR3 loop reads CASSLEDRALAQHF. The CDR3 coding sequence is TGTGCCAGCAGCTTGGAGGACAGAGCCCTAGCCCAGCATTTT.

This rearrangement joins TRBV20-1 to TRBJ2-7; TRBD2 aligns across 9 bases. The junction had 12 bases not matched to a gene; V was cut back by 2 bases and J by 7 bases. This CDR3 has 15 residues. Germline CDR1 reads DFQATT; CDR2 reads SNEGSKA (reference sequence). CDR3 region: CSARSGAGGGLEQYF. The CDR3 DNA is TGCAGTGCTAGATCGGGGGCGGGAGGGGGGTTGGAGCAGTACTTC.

The chain has TRBV6-5 and TRBJ1-2, with 10 bases fitting TRBD1. Germline CDR1 and CDR2: MNHEY and SVGAGI. The CDR3 is 16 residues long. J was trimmed by 4 bases and V by 11 bases; bases with no gene match: 16. The CDR3 reads CAVAGGDRGLGYGYTF. CDR3 DNA sequence: TGTGCCGTGGCCGGAGGGGACAGGGGCCTTGGCTATGGCTACACCTTC.

This clonotype showed up just a few times. The chain links TRBV5-6 to TRBJ2-7; 8 nucleotides line up with TRBD1. The CDR3 consists of 12 residues. V was clipped by 1 base and J by 10 bases; unmatched bases: 4. The V gene's germline CDR1 is SGHDT and CDR2 YYEEEE. The CDR3 here is CASSLSDRGQYF. The CDR3 nucleotides read TGTGCCAGCAGCTTGAGCGACAGGGGTCAGTACTTC. The full variable domain, with the rest looked up from reference TRBV5-6 and TRBJ2-7, is DAGVTQSPTHLIKTRGQQVTLRCSPKSGHDTVSWYQQALGQGPQFIFQYYEEEERQRGNFPDRFSGHQFPNYSSELNVNALLLGDSALYLCASSLSDRGQYFGPGTRLTVT.

This clonotype was recorded at least ten times. V and J are TRBV7-2 and TRBJ1-2, with D hard to call. V was trimmed by 5 bases and J by 6 bases, leaving 13 bases between them. This CDR3 has 13 amino acids. Germline V gives CDR1 SGHTA, CDR2 FQGNSA. CDR3 DNA: TGTGCCAGCAGCCGTAGCCAGGTGGATGGCTACACCTTC. Translation: CASSRSQVDGYTF.

The chain recombines TRBV29-1 with TRBJ2-5; D might be TRBD2 (5 bases). The CDR3 has 14 amino acids. The V end was cut by 3 bases, the J end by 3 bases, with 14 bases between. Germline V CDR1 and CDR2: SQVTM, ANQGSEA. CDR3 in DNA: TGCAGCGTTGACTTCGGGGTCACTGAAGAGACCCAGTACTTC. Its translation: CSVDFGVTEETQYF.

The chain combines TRBV5-1 with TRBJ2-2; 8 nucleotides agree with TRBD1. Germline V gene sequence: CDR1 SGHRS, CDR2 YFSETQ. The CDR3 runs 17 residues. Germline trimming cut 4 bases from V and 7 bases from J; bases unmatched to any gene: 15. Here the CDR3 reads CASSGRRTGTDLGELFF. CDR3 in DNA: TGCGCCAGCAGCGGACGGAGGACAGGGACGGATCTCGGGGAGCTGTTTTTT.

The rearrangement links TRBV7-9 to TRBJ1-1, with a possible D match to TRBD1 (6 bases). The V and J ends lost 10 bases and 2 bases respectively, with 17 bases between them. In germline, CDR1 is SEHNR, CDR2 FQNEAQ (reference sequence). CDR3 size: 14 residues. The CDR3 protein is CATAGDRANTEAFF. DNA for the CDR3: TGTGCCACCGCAGGGGACCGAGCTAACACTGAAGCTTTCTTT.

This clonotype was seen at least ten times. The V gene is TRBV6-6, the J gene TRBJ1-5, with 9 positions matching TRBD1. Germline loops: CDR1 MNHNY, CDR2 SVGAGI (reference sequence). This CDR3 is built from 15 residues. J was trimmed by 4 bases and V by 2 bases; bases with no gene match: 3. CDR3 amino acids: CASSYRGQGNQPQHF. The CDR3 DNA reads as TGTGCCAGCAGTTACCGAGGACAGGGGAATCAGCCCCAGCATTTT.

This clonotype came up many times. The rearrangement joins TRBV20-1 to TRBJ2-7; D uncertain. This CDR3 comprises 12 residues. The germline V gene has CDR1 DFQATT and CDR2 SNEGSKA (reference sequence). Trimming took off 3 bases at V and 2 bases at J, with 8 bases between the two ends. Written as DNA, the CDR3 is TGCAGTGCTAGGCCGGATACCTACGAGCAGTACTTC. Translation: CSARPDTYEQYF.

A few counts support this clonotype. This chain connects TRBV13 to TRBJ1-1; TRBD1 is a possible D gene (6 bases). CDR1 and CDR2 from the germline V gene are PRHDT and FYEKMQ (reference sequence). Trimming pared 4 bases from V and 1 base from J, leaving 16 bases between. The CDR3 is 16 amino acids. The CDR3 DNA sequence: TGTGCCAGCAGCTCAGGTATACAGGGATGGAACACTGAAGCTTTCTTT. Its protein is CASSSGIQGWNTEAFF.

In the case of this clonotype: Mismatch with germline at one junction end may stem from a read error. V is TRBV28 and J is TRBJ2-7; D possibly corresponds to TRBD1 (6 bases). In germline, CDR1 is MDHEN, CDR2 SYDVKM. The CDR3 covers 14 residues. The CDR3 nucleotides read TGTGCTAGCATAGAGACAGGACTTACCTACGAGCAGTACTTC. Translating it yields CASIETGLTYEQYF.

The table lists this clonotype with many counts. The chain recombines TRBV7-6 with TRBJ2-7; tentatively, D is TRBD2 (6 bases). Germline V gene sequence: CDR1 SGHVS, CDR2 FNYEAQ. Trimming left V 1 base short and J 4 bases short, with 14 bases between. The length of the CDR3 is 15 residues. The CDR3 DNA sequence: TGTGCCAGCAGCTTAGAGGAGGGACGAGGGTACGAGCAGTACTTC. Its translation: CASSLEEGRGYEQYF.

There are many counts of this clonotype. CDR3 protein: CASSPSGTGVSQPQHF. Here the CDR3 DNA reads TGTGCCAGCAGCCCTTCCGGGACAGGGGTTAGTCAGCCCCAGCATTTT. This chain joins TRBV28 and TRBJ1-5; 10 positions match TRBD1. The CDR3 extends over 16 amino acids. In germline, CDR1 is MDHEN, CDR2 SYDVKM. With 6 bases clipped from V and 6 bases from J, the junction kept 11 bases outside the gene matches.

The rearrangement joins TRBV18 to TRBJ2-7; D remains ambiguous. Germline assignment: CDR1 KGHSH and CDR2 LQKENI. V gave up 3 bases and J gave up 2 bases, with 8 bases separating them. This CDR3 contains 13 residues. The CDR3 reads CASSPSRAYEQYF. DNA of the CDR3: TGTGCCAGCTCACCCAGTCGGGCCTACGAGCAGTACTTC.

V is TRBV7-8 and J is TRBJ1-1; a possible D gene is TRBD1 (5 bases). This CDR3 is built from 13 residues. Trimming removed 1 base from V and 4 bases from J, with 7 bases in between. Germline lookup yields CDR1 SGHVS and CDR2 FQNEAQ. Here the CDR3 reads CASSLGDATEAFF. For the CDR3, the DNA is TGTGCCAGCAGCTTAGGGGACGCCACTGAAGCTTTCTTT.

There are a few counts of this clonotype. V is TRBV7-9 and J is TRBJ2-7, with D tentatively TRBD1 or TRBD2 (5 bases each). The germline V gene has CDR1 SEHNR and CDR2 FQNEAQ (reference sequence). The CDR3 is 14 amino acids. V dropped 5 bases and J dropped 2 bases, with 13 bases sitting between them. The CDR3 spells CASSQGTAAYEQYF. The CDR3 nucleotides read TGTGCCAGCAGCCAAGGGACGGCCGCCTACGAGCAGTACTTC.

The chain recombines TRBV10-3 with TRBJ1-3; no reliable D call. Germline V gene lookup returns CDR1 ENHRY and CDR2 SYGVKD. This CDR3 contains 12 residues. Trimming shortened V by 3 bases and J by 6 bases, and 6 bases separated the two germline ends. The CDR3: CAISEELNTIYF. The CDR3 DNA is TGTGCCATCAGTGAAGAGTTAAACACCATATATTTT.